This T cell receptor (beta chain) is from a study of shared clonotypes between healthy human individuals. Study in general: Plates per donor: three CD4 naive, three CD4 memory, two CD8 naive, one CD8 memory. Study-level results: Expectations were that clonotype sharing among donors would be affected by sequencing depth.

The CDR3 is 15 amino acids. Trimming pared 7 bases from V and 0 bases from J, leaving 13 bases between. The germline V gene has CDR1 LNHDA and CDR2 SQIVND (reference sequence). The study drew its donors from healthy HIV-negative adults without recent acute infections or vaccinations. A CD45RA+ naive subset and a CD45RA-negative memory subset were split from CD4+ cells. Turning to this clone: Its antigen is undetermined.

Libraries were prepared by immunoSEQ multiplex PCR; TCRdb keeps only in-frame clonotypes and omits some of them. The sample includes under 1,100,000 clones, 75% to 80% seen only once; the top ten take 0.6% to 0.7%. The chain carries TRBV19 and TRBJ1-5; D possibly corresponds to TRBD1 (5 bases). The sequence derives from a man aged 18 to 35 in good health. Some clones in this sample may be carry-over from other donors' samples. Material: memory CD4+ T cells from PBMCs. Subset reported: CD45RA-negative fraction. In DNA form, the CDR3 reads TGTGCCAGTACCCCTCCGGGGCCTAGCAATCAGCCCCAGCATTTT. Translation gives CASTPPGPSNQPQHF.